The present TCR beta chain was sequenced within a study of blood T cells in healthy people across ages (dated by TCRdb to the mid-2010s). About the investigation overall: In model experiments, template switching captured roughly one uniquely barcoded TCR beta cDNA molecule for every two T cells. To track age-related changes in TCR beta repertoire diversity, the study relied on deep sequencing normalized with unique cDNA molecular identifiers. Donors were grouped into four age groups: young (average roughly 17 years), middle-aged (roughly 37), aged (roughly 67) and long-lived (approximately 82). To avoid experimental bias, donors of different ages were distributed randomly across sequencing lanes. Using the same blood draw, the study looked at two additional independent replicas of 1 million unique cDNA reads for two donors, one aged 18 to 30 and the other aged 80 or older. Study-level results and caveats: Observed TCR beta diversity per million T cells fell roughly linearly with age, and a significant reduction was already apparent by age around 40. Since profiling was done on bulk unsorted PBMCs, naive and antigen-experienced compartments could not be conclusively compared. Donor CMV infection status was unknown, potentially confounding age-related changes in expanded clonotypes. A strong correlation was found between observed TCR beta diversity and the percentage of naive T cells measured by flow cytometry. Estimates of total diversity from one million sequenced T cells were regarded as lower bounds and underestimates. Compared with the aged group, the long-lived group had more naive CD4+ T cells, fewer expanded clones and increased TCR diversity, suggesting age selection.

CDR1 SGHTA and CDR2 FQGNSA were looked up in the germline V gene. The CDR3 starts with the cysteine, ends with the phenylalanine, and has 13 residues. The read is trimmed to its CDR3 DNA, 39 bases read in frame from base 1. V is cut back by 4 bases and J by 8 bases, with 6 bases in the junction unmatched. Donors were approximately 42 systemically healthy Caucasian individuals from Russia aged roughly 6 to 100 years. Around 10 milliliters of peripheral blood were collected from each donor into EDTA-treated Vacutainer tubes. PBMCs were isolated by Ficoll-Paque density-gradient centrifugation, with at least 6.5 million obtained per sample. Total RNA, at least 5.5 micrograms per sample, was extracted from PBMCs with Trizol reagent. For every donor, an aliquot of PBMCs went through flow cytometry to measure the percentages of naive CD45RAhigh/CD27high T cells. This clonotype has only a few counts. Its cognate antigen has yet to be identified. Base qualities are not provided; no much larger clone lies one nucleotide away.

Library construction relied on 5' RACE. Sequencing was performed on an Illumina HiSeq 2500. A second about 6 to 11 cycle PCR used a sample-barcoded 5' primer and a J-beta primer mix. A template-switch 5' adaptor carrying 12 random nucleotides introduced a unique molecular identifier onto each TCR beta cDNA molecule. Each sample yielded at least 2.5 million CDR3-containing paired-end reads. The Mint cDNA synthesis kit, primed by a TRBC-specific oligonucleotide, was used to synthesize first-strand cDNA from all RNA. After uracil-DNA glycosylase treatment, a first 18-cycle PCR used universal primers M1SS and BC2_uni_R on all cDNA. In the authors' own workflow: Normalization of each sample was performed by random selection of 1 million high-quality reads, each carrying a distinct molecular identifier. Instead of being binned into consensus sequences, reads with shared molecular identifiers were discarded. MiTCR, with a Q25 quality threshold and the strictest error-elimination algorithm, was used for CDR3 identification, clonotype clustering and error correction. A nonparametric unseen species model with Euler transformation was used to estimate a lower bound on total TCR beta diversity. TCRdb applied fastp at Q25 and MiXCR to the public reads, then kept only in-frame beta chains. Each CDR3 protein gets just one entry, which takes the most common genes and DNA from the rows behind it. The V and J calls shown here were made by TCRdb, not taken from the authors' results. This sample has 1.5 million to 2 million distinct CDR3 sequences in its table, and 40% to 55% of those were observed once. The leading ten clones occupy roughly 2% of the sample.

Source material: blood. Recombination linked TRBV7-2 to TRBJ1-2; 8 nucleotides in the junction match TRBD1. The sequence derives from a woman aged 35 to 49 in good health. Here the CDR3 is given as CASSSGQGIGYTF. The DNA sequence is given as TGTGCCAGCAGCTCAGGACAGGGTATCGGCTACACCTTC.